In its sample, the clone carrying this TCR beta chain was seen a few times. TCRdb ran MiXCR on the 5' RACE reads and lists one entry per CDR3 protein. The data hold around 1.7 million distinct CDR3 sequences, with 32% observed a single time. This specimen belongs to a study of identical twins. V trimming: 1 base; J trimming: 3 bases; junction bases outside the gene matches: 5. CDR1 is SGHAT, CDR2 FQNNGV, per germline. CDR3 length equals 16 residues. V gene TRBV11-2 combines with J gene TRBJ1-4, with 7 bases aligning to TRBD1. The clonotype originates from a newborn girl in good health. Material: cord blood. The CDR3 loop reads CASSLGPQGPNEKLFF. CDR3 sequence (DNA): TGTGCCAGCAGCTTAGGACCACAGGGGCCTAATGAAAAACTGTTTTTT.